This entry lists 25 T cell receptor beta chains sequenced from one sample in a study of Ad26.COV2.S vaccination and SARS-CoV-2 variants. Treatment specified: around 19 received Ad26.COV2.S at low or high dose, single or two shots; several received placebo; per-sample allocation not given. Specimen acquisition occurred on day 63 following the initial vaccine or placebo injection. Generated by immunoSEQ multiplex PCR, the TCRdb table keeps only in-frame clones and is missing some. The sample lists 300,000 to 350,000 clones, 86% seen once, with around a tenth in the top ten. The sequencing used peripheral blood, collected in a trial of Ad26.COV2.S vaccine versus placebo. The receptors were gathered from a person aged 18-65 years who received the Ad26.COV2.S COVID-19 vaccine or a placebo.

V gene TRBV12-3 or TRBV12-4 combines with J gene TRBJ1-2; TRBD1 might be the D (5 bases). The CDR3 length is 12 residues. Trimming removed 5 bases from V and 4 bases from J, with 8 bases in between. The CDR3 bases are TGTGCCAGCAGTGAGGGACTCTATGGCTACACCTTC. Its protein product is CASSEGLYGYTF.

The rearrangement uses TRBV5-1 and TRBJ1-5, with D possibly being TRBD1 (5 bases). CDR3 length equals 16 residues. Trimming stripped 4 bases from V and 4 bases from J, with 18 bases between. CDR1 SGHRS and CDR2 YFSETQ come from the germline V gene. CDR3 amino acids: CASSPGTLDLNQPQHF. For the CDR3, the DNA is TGCGCCAGCAGCCCCGGGACCCTTGACCTGAATCAGCCCCAGCATTTT.

The chain has TRBV10-3 and TRBJ2-3; maybe TRBD1 (8 bases). The CDR3 runs to 16 residues. Germline V gene data show CDR1 as ENHRY and CDR2 as SYGVKD. The V and J ends lost 4 bases and 6 bases respectively, with 20 bases between them. The CDR3 DNA sequence: TGTGCCATCAGTGGGGAGGGGGACAGGAGCATGGATACGCAGTATTTT. It translates to CAISGEGDRSMDTQYF.

The rearrangement links TRBV3-1 (or the pseudogene TRBV3-2) to TRBJ2-7; 7 positions agree with TRBD1. Germline V gives CDR1 LGHDT, CDR2 YNNKEL (reference sequence). J lost 3 bases, V lost 4 bases, and 6 bases had no gene match. The CDR3 sequence is 14 residues long. The CDR3 DNA sequence: TGTGCCAGCAGCCTCTCCGACAGGGACTACGAGCAGTACTTC. Translated: CASSLSDRDYEQYF.

The chain links TRBV27 to TRBJ1-2, with TRBD1 as a possible D gene (6 bases). V was cut by 5 bases and J by 4 bases, with 20 bases left in between. Germline V CDR1 and CDR2: MNHEY, SMNVEV (reference sequence). The CDR3 is 16 residues long. The CDR3 nucleotides read TGTGCCAGCAGTCTCACCCGACAGGCCGGACTCTATGGCTACACCTTC. As protein: CASSLTRQAGLYGYTF.

The chain carries TRBV4-3 and TRBJ2-3; 8 bases map to TRBD1. CDR3 length equals 14 residues. CDR1 LGHNA and CDR2 YSLEER come from the germline V gene. After removal of 0 bases from V and 8 bases from J, the junction contained 4 bases not matched to a gene. The CDR3 loop is CASSQDMGQATQYF. Here the CDR3 DNA reads TGCGCCAGCAGCCAAGATATGGGACAGGCTACGCAGTATTTT.

This chain joins TRBV28 and TRBJ1-6; unclear D gene. The CDR3 extends over 13 amino acids. V gave up 10 bases and J gave up 7 bases, with 14 bases separating them. Germline V gives CDR1 MDHEN, CDR2 SYDVKM. CDR3 loop: CATRASWNSPLHF. CDR3 coding DNA: TGTGCCACCCGGGCTTCGTGGAATTCACCCCTCCACTTT.

The V gene is TRBV18, the J gene TRBJ1-5; TRBD1 agrees at 7 bases. The CDR3 consists of 18 residues. Germline assignment: CDR1 KGHSH and CDR2 LQKENI. V was pared by 3 bases and J by 2 bases, with 13 bases of the junction left unmatched. CDR3 bases: TGTGCCAGCTCACCCATTTCGACAGGGTGGGAAGGCAATCAGCCCCAGCATTTT. It specifies CASSPISTGWEGNQPQHF.

The V gene is TRBV27, the J gene TRBJ2-6; D not resolved. V was clipped by 8 bases and J by 0 bases, with 14 bases between them. The germline V gene has CDR1 MNHEY and CDR2 SMNVEV (reference sequence). CDR3 length: 16 amino acids. CDR3 region: CASGSGESSGANVLTF. The CDR3 bases are TGTGCCAGCGGGTCAGGCGAAAGCTCTGGGGCCAACGTCCTGACTTTC.

This clone was counted a few times. This rearrangement joins TRBV14 to TRBJ2-7; D call uncertain. CDR1 SGHDN and CDR2 FVKESK come from the germline V gene. The CDR3 loop spans 13 amino acids. Trimming removed 4 bases at V and 2 bases at J, with 9 bases between. In nucleotides, the CDR3 is TGTGCCAGCAGCCTTTCGACGCCCTACGAGCAGTACTTC. Translating gives CASSLSTPYEQYF.

This chain joins TRBV6-5 and TRBJ2-5; TRBD1 matches at 10 bases. CDR1 and CDR2 from the germline V gene are MNHEY and SVGAGI. V dropped 8 bases and J dropped 5; count of bases not matched to a gene: 5. The CDR3 length is 13 residues. Here the CDR3 DNA reads TGTGCCAGCGGGACAGGGGATGCTGAGACCCAGTACTTC. Amino acids: CASGTGDAETQYF.

For the CDR3, the DNA is TGCGCCAGCAGCCAAGGGGGAAGCACCGGGGAGCTGTTTTTT. This translates into CASSQGGSTGELFF. The V gene is TRBV4-3, the J gene TRBJ2-2; D remains ambiguous. The CDR3 is made up of 14 amino acids. Germline values: CDR1 LGHNA, CDR2 YSLEER. The ends were cut back, 1 base at V and 4 bases at J, with 7 bases in the middle.

The chain employs TRBV4-3 and TRBJ1-4; the match to TRBD1 covers 8 bases. This CDR3 comprises 17 residues. After removal of 1 base from V and 7 bases from J, the junction contained 11 bases not matched to a gene. The V gene's germline CDR1 is LGHNA and CDR2 YSLEER. The CDR3 bases are TGCGCCAGCAGCCAAGCAACGACTGGGACAGGCGGTGAAAAACTGTTTTTT. This translates into CASSQATTGTGGEKLFF.

The chain uses TRBV19 and TRBJ2-7; 11 bases agree with TRBD2. The CDR3 has 16 residues. Germline loops: CDR1 LNHDA, CDR2 SQIVND (reference sequence). The junction had 8 bases not matched to a gene; V was cut back by 5 bases and J by 2 bases. The CDR3 sequence: CASSLGLAARPYEQYF. CDR3 DNA sequence: TGTGCCAGTAGTTTGGGACTAGCGGCTAGACCCTACGAGCAGTACTTC.

The rearrangement joins TRBV6-2 or TRBV6-3 to TRBJ2-1, with 9 positions matching TRBD2. This CDR3 contains 17 residues. The V gene end was trimmed by 5 bases and the J gene end by 4 bases; junction bases not matched to a gene: 12. CDR1 and CDR2 from the germline V gene are MNHEY and SVGEGT. This chain's CDR3 is CASSVTSSGKFYNEQFF. Here the CDR3 DNA reads TGTGCCAGCAGTGTAACCTCTAGCGGGAAATTTTACAATGAGCAGTTCTTC.

This clone came up a few times. The same CDR3 can be traced to other DNA sequences in this sample. This chain uses TRBV19 with TRBJ1-2; a possible D gene is TRBD1 (6 bases). This CDR3 region has 13 residues. V gave up 3 bases and J gave up 8 bases, with 13 bases separating them. Germline values: CDR1 LNHDA, CDR2 SQIVND (reference sequence). The CDR3 DNA is TGTGCCAGTAGTATCGGCAGGGGTGGAGGCTACACCTTC. This encodes CASSIGRGGGYTF. Looking up the rest from reference TRBV19 and TRBJ1-2 gives the full variable domain: DGGITQSPKYLFRKEGQNVTLSCEQNLNHDAMYWYRQDPGQGLRLIYYSQIVNDFQKGDIAEGYSVSREKKESFPLTVTSAQKNPTAFYLCASSIGRGGGYTFGSGTRLTVV.

The genes are TRBV5-6 and TRBJ2-3, with D hard to call. Trimming took off 2 bases at V and 2 bases at J, with 15 bases between the two ends. The CDR3 sequence is 16 residues long. Germline V gene lookup returns CDR1 SGHDT and CDR2 YYEEEE. The CDR3 DNA follows: TGTGCCAGCAGCTTTTGGACGGCCGTCAACACAGATACGCAGTATTTT. Its translation is CASSFWTAVNTDTQYF.

The chain couples TRBV6-5 to TRBJ2-6, with a weak D call TRBD2 (7 bases). The ends were cut back, 6 bases at V and 4 bases at J, with 13 bases in the middle. The CDR3 loop spans 15 amino acids. Germline V gives CDR1 MNHEY, CDR2 SVGAGI. CDR3 sequence reads: CASRGEGTGANVLTF. CDR3 DNA sequence: TGTGCCAGCAGGGGGGAGGGGACAGGGGCCAACGTCCTGACTTTC.

The gene calls are TRBV18 and TRBJ2-4; D not certain. There are 14 residues in the CDR3. From germline, CDR1 is KGHSH and CDR2 LQKENI. Trimming cost V 2 bases and J 8 bases, with 13 bases left between them. CDR3 in DNA: TGTGCCAGCTCACCATCGGCGACCCTTGACATTCAGTACTTC. Protein: CASSPSATLDIQYF. Together with reference TRBV18 and TRBJ2-4, the CDR3 gives the full variable domain: NAGVMQNPRHLVRRRGQEARLRCSPMKGHSHVYWYRQLPEEGLKFMVYLQKENIIDESGMPKERFSAEFPKEGPSILRIQQVVRGDSAAYFCASSPSATLDIQYFGAGTRLSVL.

The V gene is TRBV27, the J gene TRBJ2-3; 7 bases match TRBD2. Germline V lookup: CDR1 MNHEY, CDR2 SMNVEV (reference sequence). V was pared by 4 bases and J by 1 base, with 8 bases of the junction left unmatched. The CDR3 loop spans 16 amino acids. The CDR3 loop is CASSSFRLARTDTQYF. The CDR3 coding sequence is TGTGCCAGCAGTTCCTTCCGACTAGCCCGCACAGATACGCAGTATTTT.

This clone was seen only once. The genes are TRBV3-1 (or the pseudogene TRBV3-2) and TRBJ1-5; 9 bases line up with TRBD1. The junction had 8 bases not matched to a gene; V was cut back by 5 bases and J by 6 bases. The CDR3 has 15 residues. Germline V CDR1 and CDR2: LGHDT, YNNKEL (reference sequence). The CDR3: CASSLTGGGSQPQHF. The CDR3 region has the DNA TGTGCCAGCAGCTTGACAGGGGGTGGTAGTCAGCCCCAGCATTTT.

DNA of the CDR3: TGCGCCAGCAGCCAAGGGACGGACAGCGCCCTATTGACCATATATTTT. Residues: CASSQGTDSALLTIYF. The rearrangement links TRBV4-3 to TRBJ1-3; weak D call: TRBD1 (6 bases). The V gene's germline CDR1 is LGHNA and CDR2 YSLEER. The length of the CDR3 is 16 residues. Trimming took 1 base from V and 10 from J, leaving 20 bases between them.

This clone was seen only once. V and J are TRBV10-3 and TRBJ2-5; D remains unclear. Trimming took 6 bases from V and 4 from J, leaving 27 bases between them. This CDR3 spans 18 amino acids. Germline lookup yields CDR1 ENHRY and CDR2 SYGVKD. CDR3: CAISSSPLSAGGGETQYF. In nucleotides, the CDR3 is TGTGCCATCAGCTCCAGCCCCCTTTCGGCAGGCGGTGGAGAGACCCAGTACTTC.

V and J are TRBV24-1 and TRBJ2-1; 14 bases fit TRBD2. Germline V CDR1 and CDR2: KGHDR, SFDVKD. The CDR3 loop spans 16 amino acids. With V trimmed by 4 bases and J by 7 bases, 5 bases remained unmatched. This CDR3 reads CATSDPTSGRGNEQFF. DNA of the CDR3: TGTGCCACCAGTGACCCGACTAGCGGGAGGGGGAATGAGCAGTTCTTC.

This clone has a handful of counts. The gene calls are TRBV12-3 or TRBV12-4 and TRBJ1-4, with TRBD1 identical over 9 bases. Trimming at V came to 7 bases and at J to 10 bases, leaving 1 base not matched to a gene. The CDR3 runs to 11 residues. CDR3 in amino acids: CASMTGGKLFF. The CDR3, as DNA: TGTGCCAGCATGACAGGGGGAAAACTGTTTTTT.